This entry describes one T cell receptor beta chain. This specimen comes from a study of cytomegalovirus exposure and HLA in healthy donors. Whole-study context: Approximately 200 million T cells yielded some 120 million unique TCR beta sequences in earlier analysis.

This PCR relied on a set of 60 Vbeta primers and 13 Jbeta primers. Assay used: immunoSEQ multiplex PCR; TCRdb lists only in-frame clones, some missing. The sample comprises about 160,000 clones, about four fifths of which are singletons, and approximately 4.5% rests with the top ten. V lost 3 bases, J lost 2 bases, and 8 bases stayed unmatched. This CDR3 spans 18 amino acids. Germline CDR1 reads LNHDA; CDR2 reads SQIVND (reference sequence). The source is a young man in good health and CMV-seronegative. The rearrangement uses TRBV19 and TRBJ2-6; 9 bases align to TRBD1. Material: PBMCs. The CDR3 protein is CASSIHRGRVPGANVLTF. The DNA of the CDR3 is TGTGCCAGTAGTATTCACAGGGGGCGAGTACCTGGGGCCAACGTCCTGACTTTC.